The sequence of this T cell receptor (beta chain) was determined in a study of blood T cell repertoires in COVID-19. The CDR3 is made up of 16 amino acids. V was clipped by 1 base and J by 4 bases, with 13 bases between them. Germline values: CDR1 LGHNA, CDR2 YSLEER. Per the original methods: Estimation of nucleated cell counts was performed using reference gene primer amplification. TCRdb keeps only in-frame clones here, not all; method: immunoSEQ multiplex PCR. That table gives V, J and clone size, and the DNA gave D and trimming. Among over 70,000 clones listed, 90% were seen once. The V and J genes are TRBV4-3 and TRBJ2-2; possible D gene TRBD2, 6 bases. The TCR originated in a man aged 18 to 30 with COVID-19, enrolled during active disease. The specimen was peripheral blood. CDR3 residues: CASSQGSTRSTGELFF. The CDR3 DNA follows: TGCGCCAGCAGCCAAGGATCGACTAGGAGCACCGGGGAGCTGTTTTTT.